A selection of T cell receptor beta chains follows, all from one sample in a study of blood T cells in healthy people across ages. Using its own MiXCR run on the 5' RACE reads, TCRdb lists one record per CDR3 protein. Of 750,000 to 950,000 distinct CDR3 sequences in the sample, approximately 24% were seen once. This sample also appeared in a second study, on T cells of mothers and their children.

Sequences were obtained from blood. The receptors stem from a boy younger than 18 in good health. The CDR3 runs from the conserved cysteine through the conserved F or W. D genes are given only for firm matches. Part of the rows lack a size; the others show once, few, many or a class for expanded clones.

D gene	CDR3 length	V gene	J gene	clone size	CDR3 protein	CDR3 DNA
NA	17	TRBV27	TRBJ1-2	once	CASSSQDIGGLAYGYTF	TGTGCCAGCAGTTCCCAAGACATCGGTGGGCTTGCCTATGGCTACACCTTC
NA	16	TRBV13	TRBJ2-2	NA	CASSLVRDPNTGELFF	TGTGCCAGCAGCTTAGTAAGAGATCCGAACACCGGGGAGCTGTTTTTT
NA	15	TRBV28	TRBJ2-2	few	CASTTGTSHTGELFF	TGTGCCAGCACTACGGGGACATCCCACACCGGGGAGCTGTTTTTT
NA	15	TRBV13	TRBJ2-4	NA	CASSTPAGAKNIQYF	TGTGCCAGCAGCACTCCCGCGGGGGCCAAAAACATTCAGTACTTC
TRBD1	12	TRBV7-2	TRBJ2-7	NA	CASSSRQGPQYF	TGTGCCAGCAGCTCTCGACAGGGGCCTCAGTACTTC
TRBD1	20	TRBV29-1	TRBJ2-5	NA	CSVEGVLQLSGQPRQETQYF	TGCAGCGTTGAAGGCGTTCTACAGCTCTCGGGACAGCCCCGTCAAGAGACCCAGTACTTC
NA	15	TRBV18	TRBJ2-3	NA	CASSSQPERTDTQYF	TGTGCCAGCTCCTCACAGCCAGAGCGCACAGATACGCAGTATTTT
NA	15	TRBV12-3/TRBV12-4	TRBJ2-5	NA	CASSASRGTGETQYF	TGTGCCAGCAGTGCCTCCCGGGGTACCGGGGAGACCCAGTACTTC
TRBD1	15	TRBV5-1	TRBJ1-4	many	CASSFDRGRGEKLFF	TGCGCCAGCAGCTTCGACAGGGGCCGGGGTGAAAAACTGTTTTTT
NA	15	TRBV5-1	TRBJ2-6	NA	CASSLSLAGANVLTF	TGCGCCAGCAGCTTAAGCCTCGCAGGGGCCAACGTCCTGACTTTC
TRBD1	16	TRBV10-2	TRBJ1-1	NA	CASRPGTAYMNTEAFF	TGCGCCAGCAGACCCGGGACAGCCTACATGAACACTGAAGCTTTCTTT
NA	15	TRBV3-1	TRBJ1-3	NA	CASSQSEFSGNTIYF	TGTGCCAGCAGCCAATCAGAATTCTCTGGAAACACCATATATTTT
NA	16	TRBV9	TRBJ2-1	NA	CASSVGGSSSYNEQFF	TGTGCCAGCAGCGTCGGTGGGTCGAGCTCCTACAATGAGCAGTTCTTC
TRBD1	15	TRBV5-1	TRBJ1-1	NA	CASSSLGQTNTEAFF	TGCGCCAGCAGCTCCCTGGGACAGACGAACACTGAAGCTTTCTTT
NA	17	TRBV28	TRBJ2-6	once	CASSQGRRGAGANVLTF	TGTGCCAGCAGTCAGGGAAGAAGAGGCGCTGGGGCCAACGTCCTGACTTTC
NA	13	TRBV2	TRBJ1-6	few	CASREEGDSPLHF	TGTGCCAGCAGAGAAGAGGGGGATTCACCCCTCCACTTT
TRBD1	15	TRBV12-5	TRBJ2-3	NA	CASGFDRASTDTQYF	TGTGCTAGTGGTTTCGACAGGGCTAGCACAGATACGCAGTATTTT
NA	15	TRBV7-3	TRBJ1-1	NA	CASSDSGGSATEAFF	TGTGCCAGCAGCGACAGTGGAGGATCCGCCACTGAAGCTTTCTTT
NA	17	TRBV9	TRBJ2-7	NA	CASSEKEDTFSNYEQYF	TGTGCCAGCAGCGAGAAAGAGGACACCTTTTCCAACTACGAGCAGTACTTC
NA	15	TRBV14	TRBJ2-7	few	CASSPPQGLTYEQYF	TGTGCCAGCAGCCCCCCCCAAGGGCTTACCTACGAGCAGTACTTC
NA	15	TRBV3-1	TRBJ2-5	NA	CASSQRPGRQETQYF	TGTGCCAGCAGCCAAAGGCCGGGCCGACAAGAGACCCAGTACTTC
NA	16	TRBV18	TRBJ2-1	few	CASSNREPGSYNEQFF	TGTGCCAGCTCAAATCGGGAACCCGGCTCCTACAATGAGCAGTTCTTC
TRBD2	15	TRBV16	TRBJ2-7	NA	CASSPGTGLPGGQYF	TGTGCCAGCAGCCCCGGAACAGGCCTCCCGGGAGGGCAGTACTTC
TRBD1	16	TRBV4-2	TRBJ2-5	NA	CASSQDKGQGAETQYF	TGTGCCAGCAGCCAAGATAAGGGGCAGGGGGCGGAGACCCAGTACTTC
TRBD1	14	TRBV4-1	TRBJ2-7	NA	CASSQPGQNYEQHF	TGCGCCAGCAGCCAACCGGGACAGAACTACGAGCAGCACTTC
TRBD1	16	TRBV11-2	TRBJ1-4	NA	CASSVNRGETNEKLFF	TGTGCCAGCAGCGTGAACAGGGGGGAAACTAATGAAAAACTGTTTTTT
NA	16	TRBV3-1	TRBJ2-5	NA	CASSQDIPEGGETQYF	TGTGCCAGCAGCCAAGATATTCCGGAGGGGGGAGAGACCCAGTACTTC
NA	15	TRBV28	TRBJ2-3	NA	CASSFRWGRTDTQYF	TGTGCCAGCAGTTTTCGGTGGGGTAGGACAGATACGCAGTATTTT
NA	14	TRBV12-3/TRBV12-4	TRBJ2-1	NA	CASSFEGGLNEQFF	TGTGCCAGCAGTTTCGAGGGGGGGCTCAATGAGCAGTTCTTC
NA	15	TRBV6-6	TRBJ1-4	NA	CASKSPGQSGEKLFF	TGTGCCAGCAAATCCCCGGGCCAGTCTGGGGAAAAACTGTTTTTT
NA	16	TRBV19	TRBJ1-1	few	CASSIDERVLNTEAFF	TGTGCCAGTAGTATAGATGAGAGGGTATTGAACACTGAAGCTTTCTTT
NA	15	TRBV9	TRBJ1-4	few	CASSVGGPANEKLFF	TGTGCCAGCAGCGTAGGGGGGCCAGCTAATGAAAAACTGTTTTTT
TRBD1	14	TRBV18	TRBJ2-7	few	CASSPTGGPYEQYF	TGTGCCAGCTCACCGACAGGGGGCCCATACGAGCAGTACTTC
NA	12	TRBV12-3/TRBV12-4	TRBJ1-1	NA	CASRGRSPEAFF	TGTGCCAGCAGAGGAAGGTCCCCTGAAGCTTTCTTT
TRBD1	14	TRBV10-3	TRBJ2-7	few	CAISGGQGVYEQYF	TGTGCCATCAGTGGGGGACAGGGGGTATACGAGCAGTACTTC
NA	11	TRBV11-2	TRBJ2-7	few	CASSTGLEQYF	TGTGCCAGCAGCACAGGGCTGGAGCAGTACTTC
NA	13	TRBV29-1	TRBJ2-5	NA	CSVPRVGQETQYF	TGCAGCGTACCCCGGGTGGGGCAAGAGACCCAGTACTTC
NA	14	TRBV20-1	TRBJ2-1	NA	CSARTHGGTNEQFF	TGCAGTGCTAGAACCCATGGAGGGACCAATGAGCAGTTCTTC
NA	13	TRBV6-6	TRBJ1-4	NA	CASGYYRVEKLFF	TGTGCCAGCGGATACTACAGGGTGGAAAAACTGTTTTTT
NA	14	TRBV2	TRBJ2-6	many	CASRDASGANVLTF	TGTGCCAGCAGAGACGCCTCTGGGGCCAACGTCCTGACTTTC
TRBD2	16	TRBV20-1	TRBJ2-1	few	CSALGEVLAGYNEQFF	TGCAGTGCTTTGGGGGAGGTACTAGCGGGGTACAATGAGCAGTTCTTC
NA	13	TRBV18	TRBJ2-1	NA	CASSADLGGEQFF	TGTGCCAGCTCAGCCGACTTGGGTGGTGAGCAGTTCTTC
NA	14	TRBV3-1	TRBJ2-1	few	CASSQTLTNNEQFF	TGTGCCAGCAGCCAAACTCTAACAAATAATGAGCAGTTCTTC
TRBD1	13	TRBV7-7	TRBJ1-4	few	CASSSDRGGKLFF	TGTGCCAGCAGCTCCGACAGGGGCGGGAAACTGTTTTTT
NA	13	TRBV7-7	TRBJ2-5	NA	CASSLGDGETQYF	TGTGCCAGCAGCTTAGGGGACGGGGAGACCCAGTACTTC
TRBD2	16	TRBV3-1	TRBJ2-5	NA	CASSPLGTSGQETQYF	TGTGCCAGCAGCCCTTTAGGGACTAGCGGCCAAGAGACCCAGTACTTC
NA	16	TRBV28	TRBJ2-6	few	CASSELRDSGANVLTF	TGTGCCAGCAGTGAGCTCCGGGACTCTGGGGCCAACGTCCTGACTTTC